This T cell receptor beta chain was sequenced for a study of CD8+CD57+ T cells in acquired aplastic anemia. For the study at large: Sorted CD4+ and CD8+ cell DNA averaged roughly 3 ug. Findings and caveats of the study: Between patients and controls, CD8+ Simpson's diversity did not vary significantly. Shared by patients and controls, roughly 28 CD8+ CDR3s were abundant in patients.

Profiling of TCR beta VDJ combinations and CDR3 sequences used genomic DNA as template. TCRdb re-derived calls from the reads in MiXCR, one entry per CDR3 protein. The sample holds more than 250,000 distinct CDR3 sequences, around three fifths seen once. V was pared by 1 base and J by 4 bases, with 6 bases between. Germline CDR1 is SGHTA and CDR2 is FQGNSA. CDR3 length: 13 residues. This clonotype turned up a few times. Antigen specificity is unknown. The TCR comes from a human donor with severe aplastic anemia or a healthy control (not recorded which). The gene calls are TRBV7-2 and TRBJ2-3; either TRBD1 or TRBD2 may supply D (5 bases each). Sequencing was done on a sample of sorted CD4+, CD8+, or CD8+CD57+ T cells (not recorded which) from PBMCs. CDR3 protein: CASSLGGADTQYF. DNA for the CDR3: TGTGCCAGCAGCTTAGGAGGGGCAGATACGCAGTATTTT.